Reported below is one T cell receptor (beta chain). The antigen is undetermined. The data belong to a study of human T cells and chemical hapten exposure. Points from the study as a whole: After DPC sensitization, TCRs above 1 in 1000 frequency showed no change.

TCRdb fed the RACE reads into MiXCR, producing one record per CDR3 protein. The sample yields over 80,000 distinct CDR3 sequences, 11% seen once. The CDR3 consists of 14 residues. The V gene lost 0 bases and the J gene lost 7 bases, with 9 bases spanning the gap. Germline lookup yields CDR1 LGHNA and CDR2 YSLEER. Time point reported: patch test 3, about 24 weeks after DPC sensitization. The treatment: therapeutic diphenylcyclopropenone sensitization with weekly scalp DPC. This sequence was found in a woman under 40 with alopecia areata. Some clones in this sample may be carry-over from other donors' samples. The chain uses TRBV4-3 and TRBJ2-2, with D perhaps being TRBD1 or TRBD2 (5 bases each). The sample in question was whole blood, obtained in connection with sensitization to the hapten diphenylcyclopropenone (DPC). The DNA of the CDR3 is TGCGCCAGCAGCCAAGATCGGGGCCACGGGGAGCTGTTTTTT. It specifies CASSQDRGHGELFF.